A selection of T cell receptor beta chains follows, all from one sample in a study of T cell repertoires in cytomegalovirus infection. MiXCR was run by TCRdb on the reads, yielding one entry per CDR3 protein. The table records about 320,000 distinct CDR3 sequences, approximately 9.5% of them present only once. What was sequenced was PBMCs. All receptors come from a human donor in good health (CMV status not recorded). Some clones in this sample may be carry-over from other donors' samples. Each CDR3 is given without its conserved first and last residue. Clone size is not always given. Where it is, it says once, few, many or a class for expanded clones.

j_gene	abundance	v_gene	CDR3aa
TRBJ2-1	many	TRBV7-2	ASSPPGLAANEQF
TRBJ2-1	few	TRBV18	ASSHRQGGSMDEQF
TRBJ2-1	few	TRBV6-1	AVDSSEQF
TRBJ2-3	-	TRBV5-4	ASSLVGLADTQY
TRBJ2-2	many	TRBV7-2	ASSSTTHGELF
TRBJ2-7	few	TRBV12-3/TRBV12-4	ASSVARAYEQY
TRBJ2-3	-	TRBV24-1	ATSKAGGSGTQY
TRBJ2-3	many	TRBV7-2	ASSLEVASTDTQY
TRBJ2-5	-	TRBV7-9	ASSSEPGPQY
TRBJ2-7	-	TRBV6-2/TRBV6-3	ASSYGTDLEQY
TRBJ2-5	few	TRBV6-2/TRBV6-3	ASRTGLAGVFQETQY
TRBJ2-5	few	TRBV2	ASSEAPVGAQY
TRBJ1-1	-	TRBV29-1	SLSFLTGEAF
TRBJ2-1	-	TRBV4-3	ASSQEGETSSYNEQF
TRBJ2-3	few	TRBV7-2	ASSLAPSAGDTQY
TRBJ2-1	-	TRBV5-8	ASKGDSHNEQF
TRBJ2-1	few	TRBV5-4	ASRFDNEQF
TRBJ1-1	many	TRBV28	ASSTAGAGNTEAF
TRBJ2-2	few	TRBV2	ASSEGLAGLTGELF
TRBJ2-2	-	TRBV28	ASSRGPTGELF
TRBJ2-3	few	TRBV24-1	ATSDPMVGTDTQY
TRBJ2-5	-	TRBV20-1	SVPIQGKTQY
TRBJ2-7	-	TRBV11-1	ASSFGLYSYEQY
TRBJ2-5	few	TRBV10-3	ASKEREETQY
TRBJ2-1	few	TRBV19	ASRAGGVRSYNEQF
TRBJ1-1	-	TRBV3-1	ASSLWTAGKFNTEAF
TRBJ1-5	-	TRBV19	ASSPPSRRNQPQH
TRBJ1-5	-	TRBV25-1	ASSETGDNQPQH
TRBJ2-2	-	TRBV7-3	ASSLSEGTGELF
TRBJ1-2	-	TRBV7-9	ASSLDKGARGYT
TRBJ2-1	-	TRBV20-1	SAREWNEQF
TRBJ1-1	few	TRBV27	ASSLSSGGHTEAF
TRBJ2-7	few	TRBV5-1	ASSAKRQGDYEQY
TRBJ2-7	many	TRBV7-2	ASSLDTMGQY
TRBJ1-6	-	TRBV6-5	ASSQTGGYSPLH
TRBJ1-1	many	TRBV7-2	ASSQGQPVAEAF
TRBJ1-2	once	TRBV29-1	SVYNLGLGHPINYGYT
TRBJ2-1	-	TRBV7-2	ASSFGRGEQF
TRBJ2-1	many	TRBV7-3	ASSRGGDNEQF
TRBJ1-1	-	TRBV27	ASSLSGQLNTEAF
TRBJ2-1	few	TRBV12-3/TRBV12-4	ASRRTAGGPYNEQF
TRBJ1-1	-	TRBV12-3/TRBV12-4	ANSLVWNTEAF
TRBJ1-4	few	TRBV29-1	SVGRVNEKLF
TRBJ1-5	few	TRBV28	ASSLRQGARGDQPQH
TRBJ1-5	many	TRBV7-2	ASSSAGDPLSQH
TRBJ2-1	few	TRBV19	ASAPRTGGGRNEQF
TRBJ2-1	few	TRBV29-1	SVARSVLSSYNEQF
TRBJ2-1	-	TRBV19	ASSMGTSGPYNEQF
TRBJ1-2	many	TRBV7-8	ASSSTRDNDLFGYT
TRBJ2-2	many	TRBV7-2	ASSIRPGLAAGELF
TRBJ2-1	many	TRBV7-8	ASSPSGGYNEQF
TRBJ2-7	-	TRBV20-1	SARATDRPDYEQY
TRBJ2-1	many	TRBV7-2	ASSLVFAGNEQF